This TCR beta chain was sequenced in a study of cytomegalovirus exposure and HLA in healthy donors. Produced via immunoSEQ multiplex PCR; TCRdb's table is partial and in-frame only. The sample records tens of thousands of clones, about 85% being singletons. The V gene lost 2 bases and the J gene lost 3 bases, with 11 bases spanning the gap. Germline V CDR1 and CDR2: SGHTA, FQGTGA. The CDR3 has 15 residues. The specimen sequenced was PBMCs. The TCR was taken from a man aged 25 to 40 in good health and CMV-seronegative. The chain joins TRBV7-3 to TRBJ2-1; TRBD2 might be the D (5 bases). This chain's CDR3 is CASSLGVGSYNEQFF. CDR3 bases: TGTGCCAGCAGCTTAGGCGTAGGGAGCTACAATGAGCAGTTCTTC.